The T cell receptor beta chain under discussion was sequenced for a study of cytomegalovirus exposure and HLA in healthy donors. Study-level results: Using a false discovery rate of 0.05, a later analysis showed that approximately 16,000 TCR beta sequences were associated with HLA alleles. High sensitivity and specificity were reportedly achieved when the classifier diagnosed cytomegalovirus status. The only immune exposure information that was available was CMV serostatus.

With 60 Vbeta and 13 Jbeta primers, the PCR was carried out. This table comes from immunoSEQ multiplex PCR, and its TCRdb copy is limited to in-frame clones, with some not included. There are around 150,000 clones in the sample; around 88% occur only once, and 0.8% to 1% lies in the top ten. Details on this clone: Antigen: not known.

The CDR3 contains 14 residues. Trimming cost V 1 base and J 6 bases; bases outside gene matches: 4. Germline V lookup: CDR1 LNHDA, CDR2 SQIVND (reference sequence). This TCR derives from a woman aged 25 to 39 in good health and CMV-seronegative. The source material was PBMCs. The V gene is TRBV19, the J gene TRBJ1-1; 8 positions agree with TRBD1. As DNA, the CDR3 is TGTGCCAGTAGTATAGGGACAGGGCCCCCTGAAGCTTTCTTT. Its protein product is CASSIGTGPPEAFF.